The 29 T cell receptor beta chains presented below share a single source sample, sequenced in a study of read filtering for tumor transcriptome and immune sequencing. This library used approximately 0.4 ug RNA and molecular barcoded adaptors spanning alpha/delta and beta/gamma chains. From the reads, TCRdb called clonotypes with MiXCR, one entry per CDR3 protein. Here the sample spans tens of thousands of distinct CDR3 sequences, approximately 18% being singletons. Sequencing was performed on a population of CD138-negative cells sorted from bone marrow. The source is a donor at least 40 years old with multiple myeloma.

The chain carries TRBV19 and TRBJ1-5, with D uncertain. The germline V and J ends were trimmed by 1 base and 9 bases, with 13 bases remaining between them. The CDR3 has 14 amino acids. The germline V gene has CDR1 LNHDA and CDR2 SQIVND (reference sequence). The CDR3 DNA is TGTGCCAGTAGTATAGGAAGCCCGGGTCGGCCCCAGCATTTT. The encoded protein is CASSIGSPGRPQHF. Filled out from reference TRBV19 and TRBJ1-5, the complete variable domain reads DGGITQSPKYLFRKEGQNVTLSCEQNLNHDAMYWYRQDPGQGLRLIYYSQIVNDFQKGDIAEGYSVSREKKESFPLTVTSAQKNPTAFYLCASSIGSPGRPQHFGDGTRLSIL.

This clonotype was observed at least ten times. The chain uses TRBV5-1 and TRBJ2-2; the D is unclear. This CDR3 has 14 amino acids. Germline CDR1 reads SGHRS; CDR2 reads YFSETQ. The V end was cut by 0 bases, the J end by 1 base, with 4 bases between. The CDR3 loop is CASSLAVNTGELFF. CDR3 sequence (DNA): TGCGCCAGCAGCTTGGCCGTGAACACCGGGGAGCTGTTTTTT.

Ten or more counts support this clonotype. The chain employs TRBV7-9 and TRBJ2-7; weak D call: TRBD1 (6 bases). Between the trimmed V and J ends, which lost 7 bases and 0 bases, there was a span of 16 bases. This CDR3 is 15 amino acids long. The germline gives CDR1 SEHNR, CDR2 FQNEAQ (reference sequence). The CDR3 is CASTPAPDSSYEQYF. The CDR3 coding sequence is TGTGCCAGCACCCCGGCCCCGGACAGCTCCTACGAGCAGTACTTC.

In the case of this clonotype: This may come from a read error, since a much larger clone is one base off. This sequence joins TRBV14 and TRBJ2-7; 7 bases line up with TRBD1. The CDR3 spans 14 residues. In germline, CDR1 is SGHDN, CDR2 FVKESK. The CDR3 coding sequence is TGTGCCAGCAGCTTGACAGGGCCCTCCTGCGAGCAGTACTTC. Amino acid sequence: CASSLTGPSCEQYF. Complete variable domain (other parts from reference TRBV14 and TRBJ2-7): EAGVTQFPSHSVIEKGQTVTLRCDPISGHDNLYWYRRVMGKEIKFLLHFVKESKQDESGMPNNRFLAERTGGTYSTLKVQPAELEDSGVYFCASSLTGPSCEQYFGPGTRLTVT.

This clonotype was observed many times. The gene calls are TRBV6-5 and TRBJ2-1; TRBD2 agrees at 9 bases. The CDR3 has 15 residues. V trimming: 7 bases; J trimming: 7 bases; junction bases outside the gene matches: 11. Germline V CDR1 and CDR2: MNHEY, SVGAGI. CDR3 coding DNA: TGTGCCAGCAAACTACTTGCGGGAGGGCCGAATGAGCAGTTCTTC. It yields the protein CASKLLAGGPNEQFF.

The V call is TRBV7-6, the J call TRBJ2-2; a weak D match, TRBD1 (6 bases). Germline loops: CDR1 SGHVS, CDR2 FNYEAQ. The CDR3 consists of 17 residues. Trimming pared 5 bases from V and 0 bases from J, leaving 16 bases between. CDR3 DNA sequence: TGTGCCAGCAGCGCCTTACCCGGGACATCGAACACCGGGGAGCTGTTTTTT. Its translation: CASSALPGTSNTGELFF. Complete variable domain (other parts from reference TRBV7-6 and TRBJ2-2): GAGVSQSPRYKVTKRGQDVALRCDPISGHVSLYWYRQALGQGPEFLTYFNYEAQQDKSGLPNDRFSAERPEGSISTLTIQRTEQRDSAMYRCASSALPGTSNTGELFFGEGSRLTVL.

The sample holds many counts of this clonotype. The CDR3 DNA reads as TGCGCCAGCAGCTTCGGCGGGGGGGCCTATGAGCAGTTCTTC. This encodes CASSFGGGAYEQFF. This chain links TRBV5-1 with TRBJ2-1; 9 bases are shared with TRBD2. The CDR3 runs to 14 residues. Germline V gene lookup returns CDR1 SGHRS and CDR2 YFSETQ. Trimming cost V 2 bases and J 8 bases; bases outside gene matches: 5.

The chain has TRBV5-1 and TRBJ2-3; perhaps TRBD1 as D (6 bases). This CDR3 has 14 residues. V lost 0 bases and J 4 bases, leaving 9 bases between the germline ends. CDR1 SGHRS and CDR2 YFSETQ come from the germline V gene. The CDR3 nucleotides read TGCGCCAGCAGCTTGGTACAGGGCTCAGATACGCAGTATTTT. It yields the protein CASSLVQGSDTQYF.

Many counts were recorded for this clonotype. V and J are TRBV7-8 and TRBJ2-2; TRBD2 matches 9 bases. The CDR3 contains 15 residues. Germline loops: CDR1 SGHVS, CDR2 FQNEAQ. V lost 4 bases to trimming and J lost 5 bases; unmatched junction nucleotides: 5. CDR3 in amino acids: CASSYVSGRTGELFF. In nucleotides, the CDR3 is TGTGCCAGCAGCTATGTTAGCGGGAGAACCGGGGAGCTGTTTTTT.

The chain uses TRBV4-1 and TRBJ1-1; D gene unclear. The CDR3 totals 14 residues. Per the germline V gene, CDR1 is MGHRA and CDR2 is YSYEKL. V was clipped by 4 bases and J by 1 base, with 10 bases between them. Here the CDR3 reads CASSPIQRNTEAFF. Here the CDR3 DNA reads TGCGCCAGCAGCCCGATACAACGGAACACTGAAGCTTTCTTT.

The rearrangement joins TRBV7-2 to TRBJ2-1; the D gene is possibly TRBD2 (5 bases). Trimming took 5 bases from V and 4 from J, leaving 21 bases between them. The CDR3 covers 17 residues. Germline values: CDR1 SGHTA, CDR2 FQGNSA. Here the CDR3 reads CASSAEFGSTRYNEQFF. CDR3 coding DNA: TGTGCCAGCAGCGCCGAGTTTGGTAGCACTAGATACAATGAGCAGTTCTTC.

This clonotype was found once. The chain's CDR3 is CASSLAGIHEQYF. CDR3 nucleotides: TGTGCCAGCAGCTTAGCGGGGATCCACGAGCAGTACTTC. The chain carries TRBV7-9 and TRBJ2-7; D is undetermined. This CDR3 comprises 13 residues. Per the germline V gene, CDR1 is SEHNR and CDR2 is FQNEAQ (reference sequence). V lost 0 bases, J lost 5 bases, and 8 bases lay in between.

A remark on this clonotype: A read error is possible here, since a much larger clone lies one base away. The rearrangement joins TRBV14 to TRBJ2-3, with 8 positions matching TRBD1. Per the germline V gene, CDR1 is SGHDN and CDR2 is FVKESK. V gave up 6 bases and J gave up 4 bases; unmatched junction bases: 9. CDR3 length: 15 residues. The DNA of the CDR3 is TGTGCCAGCAGGTCTACAGGGGGGCATGCAGATACGCAGTATTTT. Translated, it gives CASRSTGGHADTQYF.

This clonotype appeared many times. The chain recombines TRBV7-2 with TRBJ2-5, with D perhaps matching TRBD2 (6 bases). The V and J ends lost 4 bases and 6 bases respectively, with 12 bases between them. This CDR3 is built from 13 residues. Germline CDR1 and CDR2: SGHTA and FQGNSA. The CDR3 spells CASSWGDEKTQYF. The DNA for the CDR3 is TGTGCCAGCAGCTGGGGGGACGAAAAGACCCAGTACTTC. Full variable domain (remainder filled in from reference TRBV7-2 and TRBJ2-5): GAGVSQSPSNKVTEKGKDVELRCDPISGHTALYWYRQSLGQGLEFLIYFQGNSAPDKSGLPSDRFSAERTGGSVSTLTIQRTQQEDSAVYLCASSWGDEKTQYFGPGTRLLVL.

As regards this clonotype: This could be a read error, since a much larger clone is one nucleotide away. The chain links TRBV20-1 to TRBJ2-5; D might be TRBD1 or TRBD2, each matching 6 bases. This CDR3 spans 13 amino acids. V lost 4 bases to trimming and J lost 10 bases, with 19 bases between them. Looked up from germline, CDR1 is DFQATT and CDR2 is SNEGSKA (reference sequence). The CDR3 DNA reads TGCAGTGCTAAGAACCGGGGGCCGCTGGGCCAGTACTTC. Translation: CSAKNRGPLGQYF.

This clonotype was picked up many times. The chain joins TRBV20-1 to TRBJ2-7; D uncertain. The CDR3 runs to 12 residues. Per the germline V gene, CDR1 is DFQATT and CDR2 is SNEGSKA (reference sequence). The V end was cut by 4 bases, the J end by 1 base, with 8 bases between. CDR3: CSANIRSYEQYF. The CDR3 coding sequence is TGCAGTGCTAATATTAGGTCCTACGAGCAGTACTTC.

This clonotype appeared many times. The chain has TRBV7-9 and TRBJ2-7; TRBD1 might be the D (6 bases). V shed 1 base and J shed 11 bases, with 9 bases lying between them. Germline-derived CDR1 and CDR2 are SEHNR and FQNEAQ (reference sequence). The CDR3 sequence is 11 residues long. The CDR3 sequence is CASSLGGQKYF. The CDR3 DNA reads as TGTGCCAGCAGCTTAGGGGGGCAGAAGTACTTC.

This clonotype came up once. A read error may produce the germline difference seen at one junction end. The chain combines TRBV3-1 with TRBJ2-7; D gene uncertain. In germline, CDR1 is LGHDT, CDR2 YNNKEL (reference sequence). CDR3 length equals 11 residues. The CDR3 nucleotides are TGTGCCAGCGGCCAGGTTTACGAGCACTACTTC. Its protein product is CASGQVYEHYF.

This clonotype was detected ten times or more. This chain links TRBV28 with TRBJ2-1; tentatively, D is TRBD1 (5 bases). This CDR3 has 15 amino acids. Germline assignment: CDR1 MDHEN and CDR2 SYDVKM. Between the trimmed V and J ends, which lost 2 bases and 8 bases, there was a span of 16 bases. CDR3 DNA sequence: TGTGCCAGCAGTTTAGCAGGGTCTGGGGTCGATGAGCAGTTCTTC. Its protein product is CASSLAGSGVDEQFF.

This clonotype was seen once. Since a far larger clone is one base different, this is likely a read error. The gene calls are TRBV5-4 and TRBJ2-1; maybe TRBD2 (6 bases). Germline V CDR1 and CDR2: SGHNT, YYREEE (reference sequence). The CDR3 is 15 residues long. V was pared by 7 bases and J by 0 bases, with 14 bases between. The CDR3 loop is CASGPDGSSYNEQFF. CDR3 coding DNA: TGTGCCAGCGGCCCGGACGGGAGCTCCTACAATGAGCAGTTCTTC.

This clonotype was seen only a few times. The chain joins TRBV28 to TRBJ2-7; the match to TRBD2 covers 11 bases. The V and J ends lost 5 bases and 2 bases, in that order; junction bases with no gene match: 20. The CDR3 loop spans 20 amino acids. Per the germline V gene, CDR1 is MDHEN and CDR2 is SYDVKM. The CDR3 DNA sequence: TGTGCCAGCAGTCCGCGGACAGAAAAATACTTAGCGGGAGGGACCTACGAGCAGTACTTC. Protein product: CASSPRTEKYLAGGTYEQYF.

There are many counts of this clonotype. V usage is TRBV20-1 and J usage is TRBJ2-7; weak D call: TRBD1 (7 bases). Per germline, CDR1 DFQATT and CDR2 SNEGSKA (reference sequence). The CDR3 loop spans 17 amino acids. Deletions cut 1 base from V and 2 bases from J, with 21 bases between. In DNA, the CDR3 is TGCAGTGCTAGAGGTGGCGGGACAGTAAGCGCGGCCTACGAGCAGTACTTC. This encodes CSARGGGTVSAAYEQYF.

This clonotype appeared many times. The rearrangement joins TRBV6-6 to TRBJ1-1, with a possible D match to TRBD1 (5 bases). Trimming took off 2 bases at V and 1 base at J, with 11 bases between the two ends. Germline loops: CDR1 MNHNY, CDR2 SVGAGI (reference sequence). CDR3 length equals 15 residues. In DNA form, the CDR3 reads TGTGCCAGCAGTTACCTCCCTACAGGGAACACTGAAGCTTTCTTT. Residues: CASSYLPTGNTEAFF.

This clonotype was observed a few times. The chain joins TRBV28 to TRBJ2-2, with 13 bases lining up with TRBD2. CDR3 length: 17 amino acids. Germline V lookup: CDR1 MDHEN, CDR2 SYDVKM. Trimming removed 5 bases from V and 7 bases from J; junction bases left unmatched: 10. The DNA of the CDR3 is TGTGCCAGCAGTGGACTCCGACTAGCGGGAGGAGTCGGGGAGCTGTTTTTT. Amino acids: CASSGLRLAGGVGELFF. Full variable domain (missing parts from reference TRBV28 and TRBJ2-2): DVKVTQSSRYLVKRTGEKVFLECVQDMDHENMFWYRQDPGLGLRLIYFSYDVKMKEKGDIPEGYSVSREKKERFSLILESASTNQTSMYLCASSGLRLAGGVGELFFGEGSRLTVL.

The sample holds many counts of this clonotype. The chain has TRBV2 and TRBJ1-1, with a tentative D call TRBD1 (5 bases). Germline-derived CDR1 and CDR2 are SNHLY and FYNNEI. The CDR3 runs 13 residues. V was cut by 8 bases and J by 1 base, with 11 bases left in between. The CDR3 region is CASAQESNTEAFF. CDR3 nucleotides: TGTGCCAGCGCACAGGAGTCGAACACTGAAGCTTTCTTT.

At least ten counts were recorded for this clonotype. V and J are TRBV29-1 and TRBJ2-5; D is uncertain. The CDR3 runs to 11 residues. Germline lookup yields CDR1 SQVTM and CDR2 ANQGSEA. Trimming cost V 4 bases and J 4 bases, with 7 bases left between them. In DNA form, the CDR3 reads TGCAGCGTTGTTGTGGGAGAGACCCAGTACTTC. Translated: CSVVVGETQYF.

This clonotype was recorded at least ten times. The V gene is TRBV20-1, the J gene TRBJ2-1; D is perhaps TRBD2 (6 bases). Trimming left V 3 bases short and J 0 bases short, with 12 bases between. Germline CDR1 DFQATT, CDR2 SNEGSKA (reference sequence). CDR3 length equals 15 residues. CDR3 coding DNA: TGCAGTGCTAGGTATGCGGGGAGCTCCTACAATGAGCAGTTCTTC. As protein: CSARYAGSSYNEQFF.

This clonotype was seen ten or more times. The rearrangement uses TRBV20-1 and TRBJ2-7, with D perhaps assigned TRBD1 or TRBD2 (5 bases each). V gave up 6 bases and J gave up 2 bases, with 11 bases separating them. The CDR3 runs 12 residues. The germline gives CDR1 DFQATT, CDR2 SNEGSKA (reference sequence). The CDR3 nucleotides are TGCAGTGCAGGTGGGGGTCCCTACGAGCAGTACTTC. Translation gives CSAGGGPYEQYF.

The sample holds many counts of this clonotype. This sequence joins TRBV20-1 and TRBJ1-5; D remains unclear. The CDR3 totals 13 residues. V dropped 6 bases and J dropped 4 bases, with 13 bases sitting between them. Looked up from germline, CDR1 is DFQATT and CDR2 is SNEGSKA (reference sequence). CDR3 nucleotide sequence: TGCAGTGCCAGACGGGAGGTGAATCAGCCCCAGCATTTT. The encoded protein is CSARREVNQPQHF.